This entry describes one T cell receptor beta chain. V shed 4 bases, J shed 4 bases, and the junction held 7 bases outside the gene matches. The CDR3 totals 15 residues. The germline gives CDR1 MDHEN, CDR2 SYDVKM. This record belongs to a study of blood T cell repertoires in COVID-19. On the study more broadly: Acute-phase and convalescent COVID-19 samples originated in the United States, Italy and Spain. T cells, B-cell-depleted T cells, or PBMCs supplied cDNA or gDNA.

The authors' processing: Counts of nucleated cells, estimated from reference gene primer amplification, were obtained. The method was immunoSEQ multiplex PCR; TCRdb's version includes in-frame clones alone and lacks a portion of them. V and J calls plus clone size are reproduced from that table; the DNA served to infer D and trimming. This sample yields approximately 50,000 clones, of which about four fifths are seen a single time; around 6.6% belongs to the top ten. The receptor was derived from a man between 70 and 80 years old with active COVID-19. The V gene is TRBV28, the J gene TRBJ1-2; 9 bases are shared with TRBD1. The sequencing sample was made of peripheral blood. In nucleotides, the CDR3 is TGTGCCAGCAGTTCCGGGGGACAGGGCACCTATGGCTACACCTTC. Protein sequence: CASSSGGQGTYGYTF.